This T cell receptor beta chain stems from a study of blood T cell repertoires in COVID-19. As for the study in general: Samples taken during acute and convalescent COVID-19 were collected in the United States, Italy and Spain.

As handled by the study authors: Estimation of nucleated cell counts was performed using reference gene primer amplification. Assay: immunoSEQ multiplex PCR; the TCRdb copy retains only in-frame clones and omits some. V and J calls and clone size are copied from that table; D and trimming were computed from the DNA. Counted here are about 100,000 clones, about 77% occurring once; the ten biggest clones make up around 10%. Germline CDR1 SNHLY, CDR2 FYNNEI. With V trimmed by 5 bases and J by 4 bases, 11 bases remained unmatched. CDR3 length: 15 residues. The TCR originated in a woman between 65 and 79 years old with acute or convalescent COVID-19. This sequence joins TRBV2 and TRBJ2-7; 7 bases map to TRBD1. Sequences were obtained from peripheral blood. The CDR3 DNA follows: TGTGCCAGCAGTCTACAGGGGCTAGCCGAATACGAGCAGTACTTC. Protein: CASSLQGLAEYEQYF.